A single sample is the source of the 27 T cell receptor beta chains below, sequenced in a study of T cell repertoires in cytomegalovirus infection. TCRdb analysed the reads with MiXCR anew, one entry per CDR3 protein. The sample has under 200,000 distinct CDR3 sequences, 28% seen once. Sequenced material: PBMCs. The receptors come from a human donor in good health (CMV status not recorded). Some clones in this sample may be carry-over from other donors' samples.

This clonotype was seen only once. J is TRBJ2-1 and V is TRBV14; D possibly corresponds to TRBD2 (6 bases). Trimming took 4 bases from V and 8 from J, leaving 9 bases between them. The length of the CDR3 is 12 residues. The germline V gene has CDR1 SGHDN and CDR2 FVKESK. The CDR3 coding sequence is TGTGCCAGCAGCCCCCCGGGAGATGAGCAGTTCTTC. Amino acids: CASSPPGDEQFF. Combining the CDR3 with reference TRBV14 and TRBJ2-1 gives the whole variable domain EAGVTQFPSHSVIEKGQTVTLRCDPISGHDNLYWYRRVMGKEIKFLLHFVKESKQDESGMPNNRFLAERTGGTYSTLKVQPAELEDSGVYFCASSPPGDEQFFGPGTRLTVL.

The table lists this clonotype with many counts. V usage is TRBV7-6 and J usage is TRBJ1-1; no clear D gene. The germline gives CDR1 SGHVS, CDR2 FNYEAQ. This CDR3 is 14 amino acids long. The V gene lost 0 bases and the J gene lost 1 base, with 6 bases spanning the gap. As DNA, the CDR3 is TGTGCCAGCAGCTTAGCGCGCGGGAACACTGAAGCTTTCTTT. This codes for CASSLARGNTEAFF.

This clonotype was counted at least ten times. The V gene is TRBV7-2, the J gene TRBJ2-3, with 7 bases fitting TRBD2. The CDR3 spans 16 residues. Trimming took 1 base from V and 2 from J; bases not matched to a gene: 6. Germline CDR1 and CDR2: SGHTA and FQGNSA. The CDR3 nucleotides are TGTGCCAGCAGCTTAGACGGGGGAGGGGTCACAGATACGCAGTATTTT. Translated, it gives CASSLDGGGVTDTQYF.

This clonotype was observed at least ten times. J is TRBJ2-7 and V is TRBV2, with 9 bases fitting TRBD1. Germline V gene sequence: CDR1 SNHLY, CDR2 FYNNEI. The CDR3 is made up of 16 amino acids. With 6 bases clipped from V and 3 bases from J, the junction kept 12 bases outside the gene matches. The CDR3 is CASSDLDRGNFYEQYF. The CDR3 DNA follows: TGTGCCAGCAGCGACTTAGACAGGGGGAATTTCTACGAGCAGTACTTC.

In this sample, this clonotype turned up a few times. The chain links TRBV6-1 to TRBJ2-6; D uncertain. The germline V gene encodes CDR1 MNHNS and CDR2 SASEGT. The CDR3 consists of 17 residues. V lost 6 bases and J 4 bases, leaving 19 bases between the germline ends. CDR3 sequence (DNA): TGTGCCAGCAGGCTATCCCCTCATGAGAAAGGGGCCAACGTCCTGACTTTC. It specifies CASRLSPHEKGANVLTF.

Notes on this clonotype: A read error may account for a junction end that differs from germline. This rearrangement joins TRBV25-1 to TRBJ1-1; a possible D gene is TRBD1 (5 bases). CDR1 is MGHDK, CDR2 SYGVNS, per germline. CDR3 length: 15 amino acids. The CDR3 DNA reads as TGTGCCTGCAGTGAAAGGGGATTACTGAACACTGAAGCTTTCTTT. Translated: CACSERGLLNTEAFF. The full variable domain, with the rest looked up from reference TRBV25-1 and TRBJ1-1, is EADIYQTPRYLVIGTGKKITLECSQTMGHDKMYWYQQDPGMELHLIHYSYGVNSTEKGDLSSESTVSRIRTEHFPLTLESARPSHTSQYLCACSERGLLNTEAFFGQGTRLTVV.

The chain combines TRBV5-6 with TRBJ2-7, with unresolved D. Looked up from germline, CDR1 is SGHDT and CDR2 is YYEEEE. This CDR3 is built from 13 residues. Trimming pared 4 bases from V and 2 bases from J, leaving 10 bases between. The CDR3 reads CASSGDNAYEQYF. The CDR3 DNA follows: TGTGCCAGCAGCGGCGACAACGCCTACGAGCAGTACTTC.

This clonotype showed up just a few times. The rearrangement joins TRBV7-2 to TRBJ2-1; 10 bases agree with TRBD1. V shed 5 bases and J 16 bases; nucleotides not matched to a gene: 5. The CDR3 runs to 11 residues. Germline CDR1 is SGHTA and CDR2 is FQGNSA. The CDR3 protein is CASSPGTGVFF. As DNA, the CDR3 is TGTGCCAGCAGCCCCGGGACAGGGGTCTTCTTC.

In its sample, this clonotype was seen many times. The CDR3 loop is CASNHRRLVTEAFF. The CDR3 bases are TGTGCCAGCAACCACAGAAGGTTGGTCACTGAAGCTTTCTTT. The chain combines TRBV12-3 or TRBV12-4 with TRBJ1-1; D uncertain. The CDR3 is made up of 14 amino acids. The ends were cut back, 7 bases at V and 4 bases at J, with 16 bases in the middle.

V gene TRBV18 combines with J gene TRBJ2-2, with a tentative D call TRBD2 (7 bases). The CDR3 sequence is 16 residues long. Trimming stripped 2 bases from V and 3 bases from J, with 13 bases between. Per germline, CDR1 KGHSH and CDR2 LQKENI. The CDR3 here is CASSPSGTTYTGELFF. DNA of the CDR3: TGTGCCAGCTCACCAAGCGGGACAACTTACACCGGGGAGCTGTTTTTT.

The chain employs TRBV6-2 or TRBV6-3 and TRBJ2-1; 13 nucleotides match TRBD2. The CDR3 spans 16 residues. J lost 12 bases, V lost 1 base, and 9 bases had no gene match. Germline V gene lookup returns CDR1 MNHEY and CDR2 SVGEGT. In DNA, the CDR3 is TGTGCCAGCAGTTACTTACTAGCGGGGGGGCCGGATGGGCAGTTCTTC. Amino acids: CASSYLLAGGPDGQFF.

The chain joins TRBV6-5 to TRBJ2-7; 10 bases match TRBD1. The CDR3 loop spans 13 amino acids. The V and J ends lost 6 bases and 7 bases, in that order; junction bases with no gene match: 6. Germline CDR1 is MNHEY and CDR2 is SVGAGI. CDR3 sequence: CASRRQGAREQYF. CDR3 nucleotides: TGTGCCAGCAGAAGACAGGGGGCGCGGGAGCAGTACTTC.

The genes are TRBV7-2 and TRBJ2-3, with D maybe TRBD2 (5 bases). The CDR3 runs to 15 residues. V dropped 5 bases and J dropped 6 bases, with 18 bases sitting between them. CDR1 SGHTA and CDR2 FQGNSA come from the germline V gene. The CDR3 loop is CASSLGVAQADTQYF. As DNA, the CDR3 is TGTGCCAGCAGCCTCGGGGTAGCCCAGGCGGATACGCAGTATTTT.

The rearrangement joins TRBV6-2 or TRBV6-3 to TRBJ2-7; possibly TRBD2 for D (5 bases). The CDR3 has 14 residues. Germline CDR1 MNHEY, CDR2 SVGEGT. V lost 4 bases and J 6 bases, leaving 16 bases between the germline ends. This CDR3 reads CASSSGLAGVEQYF. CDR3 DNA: TGTGCCAGCAGTTCAGGACTTGCTGGAGTCGAGCAGTACTTC.

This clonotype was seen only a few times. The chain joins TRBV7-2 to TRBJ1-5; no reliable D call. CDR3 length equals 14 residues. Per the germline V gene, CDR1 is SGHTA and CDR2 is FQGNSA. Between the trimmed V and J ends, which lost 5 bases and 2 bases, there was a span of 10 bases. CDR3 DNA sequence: TGTGCCAGCAGCCAGGTAGGAGGCAATCAGCCCCAGCATTTT. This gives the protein CASSQVGGNQPQHF.

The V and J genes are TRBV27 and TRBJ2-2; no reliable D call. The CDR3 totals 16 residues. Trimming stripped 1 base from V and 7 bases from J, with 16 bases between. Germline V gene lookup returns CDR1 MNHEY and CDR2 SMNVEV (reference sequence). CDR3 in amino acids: CASSLFVHPSDGELFF. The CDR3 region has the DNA TGTGCCAGCAGTTTATTCGTTCACCCCTCAGACGGGGAGCTGTTTTTT.

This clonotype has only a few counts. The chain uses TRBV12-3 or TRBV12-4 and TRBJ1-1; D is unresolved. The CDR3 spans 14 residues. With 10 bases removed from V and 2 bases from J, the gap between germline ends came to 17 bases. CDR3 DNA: TGTGCCACCCACTCACTCCTATTAAACACTGAAGCTTTCTTT. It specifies CATHSLLLNTEAFF.

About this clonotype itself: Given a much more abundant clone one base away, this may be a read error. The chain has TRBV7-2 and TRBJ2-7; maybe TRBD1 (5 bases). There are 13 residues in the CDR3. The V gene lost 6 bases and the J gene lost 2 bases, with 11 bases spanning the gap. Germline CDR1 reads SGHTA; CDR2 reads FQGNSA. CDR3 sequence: CASSPSGPYEQYF. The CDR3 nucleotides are TGTGCCAGCAGTCCTTCAGGGCCCTACGAGCAGTACTTC.

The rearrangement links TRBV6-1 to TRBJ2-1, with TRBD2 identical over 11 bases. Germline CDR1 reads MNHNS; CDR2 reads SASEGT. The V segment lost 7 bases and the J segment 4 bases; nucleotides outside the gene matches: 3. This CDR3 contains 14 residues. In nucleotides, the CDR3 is TGTGCCAGCAAGTCTAGCGGGGGGTACAATGAGCAGTTCTTC. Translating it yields CASKSSGGYNEQFF.

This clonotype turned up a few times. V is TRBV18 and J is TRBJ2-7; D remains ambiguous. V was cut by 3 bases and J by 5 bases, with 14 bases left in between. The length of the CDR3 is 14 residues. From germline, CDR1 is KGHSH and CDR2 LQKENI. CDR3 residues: CASSPNRVEDEQYF. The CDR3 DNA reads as TGTGCCAGCTCACCTAACCGGGTAGAGGACGAGCAGTACTTC.

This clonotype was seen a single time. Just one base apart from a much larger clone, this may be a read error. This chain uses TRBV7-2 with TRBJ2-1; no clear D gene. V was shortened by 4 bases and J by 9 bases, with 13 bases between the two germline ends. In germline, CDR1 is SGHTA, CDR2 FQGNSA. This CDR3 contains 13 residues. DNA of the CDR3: TGTGCCAGCAGCTCCTCTCCAGGCATTGAGCAGTTCTTC. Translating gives CASSSSPGIEQFF.

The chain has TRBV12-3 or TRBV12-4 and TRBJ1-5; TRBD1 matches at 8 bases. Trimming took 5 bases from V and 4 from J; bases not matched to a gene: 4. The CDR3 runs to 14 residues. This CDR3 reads CASSKGQANQPQHF. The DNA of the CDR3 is TGTGCCAGCAGTAAGGGACAGGCGAATCAGCCCCAGCATTTT.

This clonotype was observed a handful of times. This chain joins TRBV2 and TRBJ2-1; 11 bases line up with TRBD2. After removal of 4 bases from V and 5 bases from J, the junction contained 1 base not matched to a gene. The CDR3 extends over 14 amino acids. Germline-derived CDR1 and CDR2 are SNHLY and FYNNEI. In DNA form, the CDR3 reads TGTGCCAGCAGTGCTAGCGGGGGGAACAATGAGCAGTTCTTC. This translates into CASSASGGNNEQFF.

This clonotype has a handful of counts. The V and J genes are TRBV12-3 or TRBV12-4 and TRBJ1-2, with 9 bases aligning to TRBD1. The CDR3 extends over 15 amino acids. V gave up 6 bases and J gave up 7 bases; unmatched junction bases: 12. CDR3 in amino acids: CASSPAGQGNSGYTF. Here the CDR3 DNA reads TGTGCCAGCAGCCCCGCCGGACAGGGGAATAGTGGCTACACCTTC.

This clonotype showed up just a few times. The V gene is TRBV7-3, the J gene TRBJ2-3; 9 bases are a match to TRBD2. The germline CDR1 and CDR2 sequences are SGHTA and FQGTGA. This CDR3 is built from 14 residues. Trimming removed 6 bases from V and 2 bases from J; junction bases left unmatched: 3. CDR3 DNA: TGTGCCAGCAGTCGCGGGGGGGCCACAGATACGCAGTATTTT. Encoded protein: CASSRGGATDTQYF.

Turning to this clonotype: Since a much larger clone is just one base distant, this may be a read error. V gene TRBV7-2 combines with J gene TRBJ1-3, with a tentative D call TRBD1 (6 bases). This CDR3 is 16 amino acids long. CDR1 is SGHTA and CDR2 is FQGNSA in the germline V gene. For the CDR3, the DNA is TGTGCCAGCTGCTTAGTAGGGGGGTCCTCTGGAAACACCATATATTTT. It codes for CASCLVGGSSGNTIYF.

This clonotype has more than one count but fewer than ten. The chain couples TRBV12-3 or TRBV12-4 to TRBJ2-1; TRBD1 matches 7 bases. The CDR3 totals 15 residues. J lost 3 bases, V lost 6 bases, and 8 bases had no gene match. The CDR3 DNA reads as TGTGCCAGCAGCCTCGGGACAGCCTACTACAATGAGCAGTTCTTC. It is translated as CASSLGTAYYNEQFF.